These 5 T cell receptor beta chains came from one sample sequenced in a study of cytotoxic CD8 clonotypes in ibrutinib-treated CLL (dated by TCRdb to 2020 to 2022). Library creation used the immunoSEQ multiplex PCR assay. TCRdb re-hosts the immuneACCESS table, in-frame sequences only. Its copies lack some clones; in the studies checked, an unresolved V gene accounts for under half of them, and the cause for the rest is not known. The sample table lists about 68,000 clones, around nine tenths of them with a count of one. The ten largest account for approximately 3.1% of the sample. The time point label for this specimen denotes: roughly 12 months on ibrutinib. Source: PBMCs, taken after 12 months of ibrutinib treatment. The receptors were gathered from a human donor with chronic lymphocytic leukemia.

The V gene is TRBV7-9, the J gene TRBJ1-1; unclear D gene. V was clipped by 1 base and J by 8 bases, with 5 bases between them. The V gene's germline CDR1 is SEHNR and CDR2 FQNEAQ (reference sequence). The CDR3 is made up of 11 amino acids. As DNA, the CDR3 is TGTGCCAGCAGCTTAGTGGCAGAAGCTTTCTTT. It is translated as CASSLVAEAFF.

The CDR3 DNA reads TGTGCCAGCAGCCAATTCTTGGAGACCCAGTACTTC. The encoded protein is CASSQFLETQYF. The chain joins TRBV16 to TRBJ2-5; D is unclear. Looked up from germline, CDR1 is KGHSY and CDR2 is FQNENV. The CDR3 runs to 12 residues. V dropped 1 base and J dropped 5 bases, with 5 bases sitting between them. Variable domain in full (rest from reference TRBV16 and TRBJ2-5): GEEVAQTPKHLVRGEGQKAKLYCAPIKGHSYVFWYQQVLKNEFKFLISFQNENVFDETGMPKERFSAKCLPNSPCSLEIQATKLEDSAVYFCASSQFLETQYFGPGTRLLVL.

V is TRBV19 and J is TRBJ2-7; 7 bases are a match to TRBD2. With 6 bases clipped from V and 3 bases from J, the junction kept 11 bases outside the gene matches. From germline, CDR1 is LNHDA and CDR2 SQIVND (reference sequence). The CDR3 extends over 15 amino acids. This chain's CDR3 is CASSRAGGVNYEQYF. The CDR3 DNA is TGTGCCAGTAGCCGAGCTGGGGGGGTGAACTACGAGCAGTACTTC.

V gene TRBV11-3 combines with J gene TRBJ2-1; D might be TRBD2 (6 bases). Germline assignment: CDR1 SGHNT and CDR2 YENEEA. The CDR3 has 15 residues. With 2 bases removed from V and 9 bases from J, the gap between germline ends came to 17 bases. The CDR3 sequence: CASSLRGPGLGEQFF. As DNA, the CDR3 is TGTGCCAGCAGCTTAAGAGGTCCGGGACTTGGTGAGCAGTTCTTC.

The CDR3 here is CASSFEGYGYTF. The CDR3 nucleotides read TGTGCCAGCAGTTTTGAGGGGTATGGCTACACCTTC. The chain carries TRBV6-5 and TRBJ1-2; the D gene is possibly TRBD1 (5 bases). Deletions cut 4 bases from V and 5 bases from J, with 8 bases between. CDR1 is MNHEY, CDR2 SVGAGI, per germline. The CDR3 runs to 12 residues.